This T cell receptor (beta chain) was sequenced for a study of multiple sclerosis patients with progressive multifocal leukoencephalopathy. On this clone itself: Its antigen is still unknown.

Trimming took 6 bases from V and 8 from J; bases not matched to a gene: 9. Germline V gives CDR1 WNHNN, CDR2 SYGVQD (reference sequence). This CDR3 has 14 residues. Assay: immunoSEQ multiplex PCR; the TCRdb copy retains only in-frame clones and omits some. This sample has 25,000 to 35,000 clones, with more than 85% found just once. Specified time point: time of PML onset. Findings of the study overall: In most PML patients, TRB repertoires appeared less diverse by entropy.

The chain links TRBV10-1 to TRBJ1-2; 10 nucleotides match TRBD1. The clonotype comes from a human donor with progressive multifocal leukoencephalopathy. Sequenced material: PBMCs, taken from a patient treated with natalizumab. The CDR3 loop reads CASRRDRGAQGYTF. As DNA, the CDR3 is TGCGCCAGCAGGAGGGACAGGGGAGCTCAGGGCTACACCTTC.